The entry that follows covers one TCR beta chain sequence. It lacks a known antigen. No clone much larger than this one lies a single base away; base qualities are absent. The record originates from a study of lymphopenia after photon versus proton radiotherapy (dated by TCRdb to between 2019 and 2020). For the wider study: In patients with gastrointestinal tumors who developed high-grade lymphopenia, the study compared the immunological effects of photon radiation therapy with those of proton radiation therapy. The cohort comprised about 20 patients with gastrointestinal tumors who received either photon or proton therapy and then developed lymphopenia. The study was designed to characterize how the impact on the immune system differs between the two radiation modalities.

Libraries came from the immunoSEQ multiplex PCR assay. T cell repertoires were profiled by deep sequencing of rearranged TCR beta loci, alongside multiparametric flow cytometry. TCRdb retrieved this table from immuneACCESS and kept in-frame rearrangements only. Not all clones are present; in checked studies, unresolved V genes account for under half, and no reason is known for the remainder. Counted in this sample were more than 15,000 clones; approximately 84% of them appeared once. About 3% of the sample lies in the top ten. The full study reports these points: Among patients across the cohort who died, overall survival time showed an inverse correlation with a larger post-nadir drop in TCR diversity. After the lymphocyte count nadir, oligoclonal expansion, especially of CD8+ Temra cells, was observed in photon-treated repertoires, and the drop in diversity was driven by this expansion. The survival association was examined only in patients who died, and the authors described better survival with proton therapy as a possibility, not as a demonstrated result. During treatment, patients who received proton therapy stayed relatively stable, whereas patients who received photon therapy lost naive T cells and TCR diversity and gained effector/memory populations.

The germline V gene (reference sequence) supplies CDR1 LNHDA and CDR2 SQIVND. Relative to germline, V is 6 bases shorter and J is 6 bases shorter, with 8 bases between their ends. The CDR3 covers 12 residues, taking in both the cysteine and the phenylalanine. Only CDR3 DNA remains: 36 bases, in frame from the first base. The rearranged chain carries TRBV19 and TRBJ2-2, with the D gene call left open. Sequences were derived from peripheral blood, sampled from a patient treated with photon-based radiotherapy. This receptor was obtained from a woman between 45 and 65 years old with pancreatic cancer. The encoded CDR3 is CASRLGAGELFF. In nucleotide form, the sequence is TGTGCCAGTAGGCTTGGCGCCGGGGAGCTGTTTTTT.